The 30 T cell receptor beta chains below come from one sample, sequenced in a study of identical twins. One entry per CDR3 protein, called by TCRdb with MiXCR from the 5' RACE reads. The repertoire holds about 240,000 distinct CDR3 sequences, with about 13% as singletons. The sample was also linked to a second study, of yellow fever vaccine responses in identical twins.

Sequenced: memory (CD45RO+) T cells sorted from blood. All receptors derive from a woman aged 18-29 years in good health.

This clonotype was seen a handful of times. The gene calls are TRBV5-6 and TRBJ2-2; D may be TRBD1 or TRBD2 (5 bases each). V lost 3 bases to trimming and J lost 5 bases, with 11 bases between them. The germline gives CDR1 SGHDT, CDR2 YYEEEE. CDR3 length: 14 amino acids. The CDR3 DNA reads as TGTGCCAGCAGCTATACGGGACGGACCGGGGAGCTGTTTTTT. It yields the protein CASSYTGRTGELFF.

The chain recombines TRBV27 with TRBJ2-7; 9 nucleotides match TRBD1. The junction had 10 bases not matched to a gene; V was cut back by 1 base and J by 0 bases. Germline CDR1 MNHEY, CDR2 SMNVEV (reference sequence). The CDR3 totals 18 residues. CDR3 DNA sequence: TGTGCCAGCAGTTTATTAAACACAGGGGGCTTTAACTCCTACGAGCAGTACTTC. Translating it yields CASSLLNTGGFNSYEQYF.

This clonotype has only a few counts. The rearrangement joins TRBV5-1 to TRBJ1-3; D gene ambiguous. V gave up 6 bases and J gave up 3 bases, with 10 bases separating them. Germline CDR1 reads SGHRS; CDR2 reads YFSETQ. This CDR3 region has 13 residues. This CDR3 is CASKRAGGNTIYF. CDR3 sequence (DNA): TGCGCCAGCAAGCGGGCAGGTGGAAACACCATATATTTT. Full variable domain (outside the CDR3, taken from reference TRBV5-1 and TRBJ1-3): KAGVTQTPRYLIKTRGQQVTLSCSPISGHRSVSWYQQTPGQGLQFLFEYFSETQRNKGNFPGRFSGRQFSNSRSEMNVSTLELGDSALYLCASKRAGGNTIYFGEGSWLTVV.

This clonotype has only a few counts. The rearrangement uses TRBV24-1 and TRBJ2-2; TRBD2 is a possible D gene (6 bases). The germline V gene has CDR1 KGHDR and CDR2 SFDVKD. The germline V and J ends were trimmed by 6 bases and 4 bases, with 17 bases remaining between them. The CDR3 has 16 residues. This chain's CDR3 is CATSSRSGRITGELFF. For the CDR3, the DNA is TGTGCCACCAGTAGTCGGAGCGGGCGGATCACCGGGGAGCTGTTTTTT.

This sequence joins TRBV20-1 and TRBJ2-1, with D possibly matching TRBD2 (6 bases). The V end was cut by 8 bases, the J end by 3 bases, with 14 bases between. Germline V gene sequence: CDR1 DFQATT, CDR2 SNEGSKA (reference sequence). The CDR3 runs to 13 residues. CDR3 residues: CSPFWGGYNEQFF. In nucleotides, the CDR3 is TGCAGTCCCTTTTGGGGAGGCTACAATGAGCAGTTCTTC.

This clonotype has at least ten counts. The J gene is TRBJ2-2, the V gene TRBV3-1; 9 nucleotides align to TRBD2. Germline V lookup: CDR1 LGHDT, CDR2 YNNKEL (reference sequence). This CDR3 spans 18 amino acids. Germline trimming cut 4 bases from V and 2 bases from J; bases unmatched to any gene: 11. The CDR3 coding sequence is TGTGCCAGCAGCCCGATTAGCGGGGGATTGGGTAACACCGGGGAGCTGTTTTTT. Amino acid sequence: CASSPISGGLGNTGELFF.

The genes are TRBV28 and TRBJ2-3; TRBD1 matches 8 bases. The CDR3 is 15 residues long. J was trimmed by 1 base and V by 0 bases; bases with no gene match: 0. Germline V CDR1 and CDR2: MDHEN, SYDVKM. The chain's CDR3 is CASSLWTGGTDTQYF. The DNA of the CDR3 is TGTGCCAGCAGTTTATGGACAGGGGGCACAGATACGCAGTATTTT.

This clonotype was found a few times. Compared with germline, one end of the junction differs, possibly owing to a read error. The chain couples TRBV27 to TRBJ2-7; a weak D match, TRBD1 (6 bases). Germline V gene sequence: CDR1 MNHEY, CDR2 SMNVEV (reference sequence). This CDR3 comprises 13 residues. DNA for the CDR3: TGTGCCAACAGTTCCCCAGGGGAATACGAGCAGTACTTC. It yields the protein CANSSPGEYEQYF.

This clonotype was picked up many times. The chain has TRBV7-2 and TRBJ1-2; D ambiguous. The germline gives CDR1 SGHTA, CDR2 FQGNSA. The CDR3 covers 13 residues. Between the trimmed V and J ends, which lost 5 bases and 3 bases, there was a span of 10 bases. CDR3 in DNA: TGTGCCAGCAGCCCAGGCTCGGACTATGGCTACACCTTC. Its translation: CASSPGSDYGYTF.

This clonotype was detected a few times. The chain joins TRBV12-3 or TRBV12-4 to TRBJ1-2; no clear D. The CDR3 is 14 residues long. The ends were cut back, 1 base at V and 4 bases at J, with 10 bases in the middle. Written as DNA, the CDR3 is TGTGCCAGCAGTTTAGTGGCTGGCGCCTATGGCTACACCTTC. Protein product: CASSLVAGAYGYTF.

This clonotype was counted between two and nine times. This rearrangement joins TRBV27 to TRBJ2-7, with D unresolved. V dropped 3 bases and J dropped 5 bases, with 11 bases sitting between them. Germline V gives CDR1 MNHEY, CDR2 SMNVEV (reference sequence). CDR3 length: 13 amino acids. CDR3 loop: CASSLGFRDEQYF. CDR3 DNA: TGTGCCAGCAGTTTGGGGTTTAGGGACGAGCAGTACTTC.

The chain has TRBV7-2 and TRBJ2-5, with 11 bases lining up with TRBD2. The CDR3 is 14 residues long. V was pared by 5 bases and J by 5 bases, with 4 bases of the junction left unmatched. Germline loops: CDR1 SGHTA, CDR2 FQGNSA. This chain's CDR3 is CASSPRLAGETQYF. The CDR3 nucleotides read TGTGCCAGCAGCCCGCGACTAGCGGGGGAGACCCAGTACTTC.

The chain is built from TRBV2 and TRBJ1-5; 9 bases align to TRBD1. V lost 5 bases and J lost 6; bases outside the gene matches: 11. Germline V gene sequence: CDR1 SNHLY, CDR2 FYNNEI. CDR3 length: 16 amino acids. The CDR3 DNA reads as TGTGCCAGCAGTCCAGACCCCGGGACAGGGCGTCAGCCCCAGCATTTT. Its translation: CASSPDPGTGRQPQHF.

This clonotype was seen ten or more times. The chain links TRBV7-2 to TRBJ2-1; no firm D call. V was shortened by 3 bases and J by 6 bases, with 9 bases between the two germline ends. This CDR3 has 13 amino acids. Germline V lookup: CDR1 SGHTA, CDR2 FQGNSA. CDR3 sequence reads: CASSFIDLNEQFF. CDR3 nucleotide sequence: TGTGCCAGCAGCTTCATTGACCTCAATGAGCAGTTCTTC.

This chain joins TRBV7-2 and TRBJ2-1; the D gene is possibly TRBD2 (6 bases). The CDR3 has 14 residues. V was cut by 5 bases and J by 9 bases, with 17 bases left in between. Germline values: CDR1 SGHTA, CDR2 FQGNSA. This chain's CDR3 is CASSPSWGDGEQFF. The DNA of the CDR3 is TGTGCCAGCAGCCCGTCATGGGGGGATGGTGAGCAGTTCTTC.

This clonotype was counted many times. The J gene is TRBJ2-1, the V gene TRBV14; a possible D gene is TRBD2 (5 bases). The length of the CDR3 is 13 residues. CDR1 and CDR2 (germline): SGHDN, FVKESK. V lost 3 bases, J lost 9 bases, and 12 bases lay in between. The CDR3 spells CASSHRWESEQFF. The CDR3, as DNA: TGTGCCAGCAGCCACCGCTGGGAGAGTGAGCAGTTCTTC.

The CDR3 coding sequence is TGTGCCAGCAGTTTTTCGGCGGGATACTCCTACGAGCAGTACTTC. This codes for CASSFSAGYSYEQYF. This chain connects TRBV28 to TRBJ2-7; tentative D call: TRBD2 (6 bases). Germline V gene lookup returns CDR1 MDHEN and CDR2 SYDVKM. The CDR3 has 15 amino acids. Trimming removed 3 bases at V and 0 bases at J, with 12 bases between.

This clonotype was observed a handful of times. The chain carries TRBV5-1 and TRBJ2-7, with 9 bases matching TRBD1. CDR3 size: 15 residues. V lost 0 bases and J lost 2; bases outside the gene matches: 3. Looked up from germline, CDR1 is SGHRS and CDR2 is YFSETQ. CDR3 region: CASSLDGTGTYEQYF. The CDR3 coding sequence is TGCGCCAGCAGCTTGGACGGGACAGGGACCTACGAGCAGTACTTC.

At least ten counts were recorded for this clonotype. The chain couples TRBV4-1 to TRBJ2-7; TRBD1 aligns across 7 bases. Germline loops: CDR1 MGHRA, CDR2 YSYEKL. J was trimmed by 0 bases and V by 4 bases; bases with no gene match: 9. The CDR3 runs 16 residues. CDR3 region: CASSRNTGVSSYEQYF. The CDR3 region has the DNA TGCGCCAGCAGCCGCAACACAGGGGTTAGCTCCTACGAGCAGTACTTC.

J is TRBJ2-3 and V is TRBV4-1; 14 nucleotides align to TRBD2. The CDR3 consists of 17 residues. CDR1 is MGHRA and CDR2 is YSYEKL in the germline V gene. J was trimmed by 10 bases and V by 0 bases; bases with no gene match: 9. The CDR3 reads CASSQDSGTSGGRPQYF. CDR3 DNA sequence: TGCGCCAGCAGCCAAGATTCTGGGACTAGCGGGGGCCGGCCGCAGTATTTT.

The gene calls are TRBV12-3 or TRBV12-4 and TRBJ2-5, with D perhaps TRBD2 (6 bases). This CDR3 contains 14 residues. V lost 8 bases to trimming and J lost 2 bases, with 15 bases between them. CDR3 in amino acids: CASGGGAGQETQYF. The CDR3 DNA reads as TGTGCCAGCGGGGGTGGGGCGGGACAAGAGACCCAGTACTTC.

The rearrangement joins TRBV6-1 to TRBJ1-1; D uncertain. Trimming stripped 7 bases from V and 0 bases from J, with 18 bases between. The CDR3 runs to 16 residues. Germline V gene data show CDR1 as MNHNS and CDR2 as SASEGT. Here the CDR3 DNA reads TGTGCCAGCACCCCCGACGGGCGGTTAGTGAACACTGAAGCTTTCTTT. Protein product: CASTPDGRLVNTEAFF.

The chain couples TRBV6-5 to TRBJ2-6, with 9 bases lining up with TRBD1. The CDR3 loop spans 17 amino acids. J lost 0 bases, V lost 1 base, and 1 base had no gene match. Germline V lookup: CDR1 MNHEY, CDR2 SVGAGI. The CDR3 bases are TGTGCCAGCAGTTACTGGGACAGGGACTCTGGGGCCAACGTCCTGACTTTC. Protein: CASSYWDRDSGANVLTF.

This clonotype was observed a handful of times. This chain uses TRBV7-2 with TRBJ2-7; 9 bases agree with TRBD1. Losses at the gene ends were 3 bases for V and 4 bases for J; bases not matched to a gene: 4. The length of the CDR3 is 14 residues. Germline lookup yields CDR1 SGHTA and CDR2 FQGNSA. Here the CDR3 reads CASSLDRGPYEQYF. The CDR3 DNA reads as TGTGCCAGCAGCTTGGACAGGGGACCATACGAGCAGTACTTC.

The chain is built from TRBV7-2 and TRBJ2-1; 8 nucleotides line up with TRBD1. Trimming cost V 5 bases and J 5 bases; bases outside gene matches: 5. There are 14 residues in the CDR3. Germline lookup yields CDR1 SGHTA and CDR2 FQGNSA. CDR3 sequence: CASSRTGMDNEQFF. The CDR3 DNA is TGTGCCAGCAGCCGGACAGGGATGGACAATGAGCAGTTCTTC.

In its sample, this clonotype was seen many times. The gene calls are TRBV6-5 and TRBJ2-7, with 7 bases aligning to TRBD1. Germline V gene sequence: CDR1 MNHEY, CDR2 SVGAGI. Trimming at V came to 2 bases and at J to 2 bases, leaving 3 bases not matched to a gene. CDR3 length equals 14 residues. This chain's CDR3 is CASSYGQGAYEQYF. For the CDR3, the DNA is TGTGCCAGCAGTTACGGGCAGGGGGCCTACGAGCAGTACTTC.

The sample holds many counts of this clonotype. The V and J genes are TRBV12-3 or TRBV12-4 and TRBJ2-1; 9 nucleotides align to TRBD2. Trimming at V came to 3 bases and at J to 7 bases, leaving 4 bases not matched to a gene. The CDR3 is 14 residues long. DNA of the CDR3: TGTGCCAGCAGTTTTAGCGGGAGCCAGAATGAGCAGTTCTTC. Residues: CASSFSGSQNEQFF.

About this clonotype: The junction and the germline gene differ at one end; a read error may be behind it. The V call is TRBV7-7, the J call TRBJ2-5; D is perhaps TRBD2 (6 bases). The CDR3 covers 15 residues. The germline CDR1 and CDR2 sequences are SSHAT and FNYEAQ (reference sequence). The CDR3 bases are TGTGCTAGCAGCTTAGACGGGGGAAGCCAAGAGACCCAGTACTTC. Translation: CASSLDGGSQETQYF.

This chain joins TRBV12-3 or TRBV12-4 and TRBJ2-3; TRBD2 matches at 8 bases. The CDR3 is 15 amino acids. With 5 bases clipped from V and 4 bases from J, the junction kept 8 bases outside the gene matches. Written as DNA, the CDR3 is TGTGCCAGCAGTCCAATGGGACTAGAAGCAGATACGCAGTATTTT. Encoded protein: CASSPMGLEADTQYF.

This clonotype was detected only a few times. This chain connects TRBV7-9 to TRBJ2-5; 7 bases are a match to TRBD1. Per the germline V gene, CDR1 is SEHNR and CDR2 is FQNEAQ (reference sequence). The CDR3 loop spans 15 amino acids. V trimming: 4 bases; J trimming: 1 base; junction bases outside the gene matches: 6. DNA of the CDR3: TGTGCCAGCAGCTGGGGACAGACCATCCAAGAGACCCAGTACTTC. Amino acid sequence: CASSWGQTIQETQYF.